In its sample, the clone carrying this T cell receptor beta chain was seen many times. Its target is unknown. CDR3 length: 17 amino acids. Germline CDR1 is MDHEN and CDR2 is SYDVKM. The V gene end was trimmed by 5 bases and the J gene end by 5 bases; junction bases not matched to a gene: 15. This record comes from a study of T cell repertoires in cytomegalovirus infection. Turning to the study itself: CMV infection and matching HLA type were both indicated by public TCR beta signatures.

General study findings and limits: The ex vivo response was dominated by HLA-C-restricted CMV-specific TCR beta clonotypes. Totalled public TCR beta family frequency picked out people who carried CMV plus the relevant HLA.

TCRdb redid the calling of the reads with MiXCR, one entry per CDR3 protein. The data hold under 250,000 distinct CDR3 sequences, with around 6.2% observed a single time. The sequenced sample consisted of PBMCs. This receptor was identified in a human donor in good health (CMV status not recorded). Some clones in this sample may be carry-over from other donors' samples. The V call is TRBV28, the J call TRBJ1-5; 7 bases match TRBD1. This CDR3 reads CASSIWAGAGGDQPQHF. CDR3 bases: TGTGCCAGCAGTATTTGGGCCGGGGCAGGGGGAGATCAGCCCCAGCATTTT.